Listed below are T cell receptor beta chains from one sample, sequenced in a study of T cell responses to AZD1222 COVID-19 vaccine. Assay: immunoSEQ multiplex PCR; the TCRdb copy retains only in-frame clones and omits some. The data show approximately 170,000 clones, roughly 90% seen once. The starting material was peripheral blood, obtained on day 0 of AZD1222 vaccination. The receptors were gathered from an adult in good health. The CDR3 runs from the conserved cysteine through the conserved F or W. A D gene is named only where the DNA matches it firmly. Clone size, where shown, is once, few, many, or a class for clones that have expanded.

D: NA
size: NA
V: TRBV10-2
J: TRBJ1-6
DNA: TGCGCCAGCCAACCGGGGGGAGGCTCCTATAATTCACCCCTCCACTTT
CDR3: CASQPGGGSYNSPLHF

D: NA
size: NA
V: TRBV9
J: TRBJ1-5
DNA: TGTGCCAGCAGCGGCGTTATGGGGGGGCCCCAGCATTTT
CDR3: CASSGVMGGPQHF

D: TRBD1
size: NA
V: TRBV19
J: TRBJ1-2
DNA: TGTGCCAGTAGTCTTGACAGGGGGCGAAACTATGGCTACACCTTC
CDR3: CASSLDRGRNYGYTF

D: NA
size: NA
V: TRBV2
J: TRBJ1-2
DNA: TGTGCCAGCAGTGAACGGGTAGGGAGTGTGGGAGGCTACACCTTC
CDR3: CASSERVGSVGGYTF

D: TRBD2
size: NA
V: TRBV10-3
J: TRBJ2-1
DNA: TGTGCCATCAGTGAGTCGATGGTTCGGACTAGCGGGAGTTATGAGCAGTTCTTC
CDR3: CAISESMVRTSGSYEQFF

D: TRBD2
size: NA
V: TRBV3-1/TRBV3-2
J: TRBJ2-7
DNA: TGTGCCAGCAGCCAACAACTGGTAGCGGGAACCTACGAGCAGTACTTC
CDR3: CASSQQLVAGTYEQYF

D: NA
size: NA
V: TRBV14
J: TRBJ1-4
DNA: TGTGCCAGCAGCCAAATTAGAGGGGGACTAGAAAAACTGTTTTTT
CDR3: CASSQIRGGLEKLFF

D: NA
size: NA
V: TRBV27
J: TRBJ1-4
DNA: TGTGCCAGCATGAGGCCGGGGCCTAATGAAAAACTGTTTTTT
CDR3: CASMRPGPNEKLFF

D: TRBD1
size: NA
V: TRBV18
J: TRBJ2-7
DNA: TGTGCCAGCTCAAAACCGGGACAGGGCTACGAGCAGTACTTC
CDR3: CASSKPGQGYEQYF

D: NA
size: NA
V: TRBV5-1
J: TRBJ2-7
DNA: TGCGCCAGCAGGTTAGGCTACGAGCAGTACTTC
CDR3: CASRLGYEQYF

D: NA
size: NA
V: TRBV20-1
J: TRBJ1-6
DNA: TGCAGTGCTAGTCCCGGGACACGCTACTCCTATAATTCACCCCTCCACTTT
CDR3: CSASPGTRYSYNSPLHF

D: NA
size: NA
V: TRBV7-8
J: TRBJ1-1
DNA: TGTGCCAGCAGCTTTTCGACAGGGAACACTGAAGCTTTCTTT
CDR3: CASSFSTGNTEAFF

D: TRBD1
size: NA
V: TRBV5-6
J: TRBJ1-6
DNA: TGTGCCAGCAGCCTGGACAGGGGGCGAGGTTCACCCCTCCACTTT
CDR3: CASSLDRGRGSPLHF

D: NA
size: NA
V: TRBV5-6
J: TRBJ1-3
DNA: TGTGCCAGCAGCTTTTATCTCAGGGCGACTGGAAACACCATATATTTT
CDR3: CASSFYLRATGNTIYF

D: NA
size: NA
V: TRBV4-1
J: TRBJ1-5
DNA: TGCGCCAGCAGCCAAGGTCGTGAGAGCAATCAGCCCCAGCATTTT
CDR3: CASSQGRESNQPQHF

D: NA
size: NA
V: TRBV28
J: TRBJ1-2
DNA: TGTGCCAGCAGCTCAGCCCCTGGCAACTATGGCTACACCTTC
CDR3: CASSSAPGNYGYTF

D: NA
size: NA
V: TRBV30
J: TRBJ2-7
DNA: TGTGCCTGGAGAGACATCTCCTACGAGCAGTACTTC
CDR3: CAWRDISYEQYF

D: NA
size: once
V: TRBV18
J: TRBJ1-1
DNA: TGTGCCAGCCGGGGACGCAGGGAGAACACTGAAGCTTTCTTT
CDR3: CASRGRRENTEAFF

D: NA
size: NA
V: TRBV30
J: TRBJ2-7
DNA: TGTGCCTGGAGTGTTGGTCGGTGGGAGCAGTACTTC
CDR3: CAWSVGRWEQYF

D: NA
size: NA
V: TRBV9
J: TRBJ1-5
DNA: TGTGCCAGCAGGGACCGTATGCAGCCCCAGCATTTT
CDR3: CASRDRMQPQHF

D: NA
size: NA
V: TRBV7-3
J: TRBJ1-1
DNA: TGTGCCAGCAGCTTAGGTTCCAGGAGTACTGAAGCTTTCTTT
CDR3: CASSLGSRSTEAFF

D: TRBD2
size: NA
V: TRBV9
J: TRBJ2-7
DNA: TGTGCCAGCAGCGTCCTAGCGGGTTCCTACGAGCAGTACTTC
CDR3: CASSVLAGSYEQYF

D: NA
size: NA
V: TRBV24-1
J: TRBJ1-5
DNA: TGTGCCACCAGTGACGTATATAGCAATCAGCCCCAGCATTTT
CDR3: CATSDVYSNQPQHF

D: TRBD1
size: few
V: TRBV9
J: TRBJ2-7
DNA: TGTGCCAGCAGCGCGGGACAGGACAATACCTACGAGCAGTACTTC
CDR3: CASSAGQDNTYEQYF

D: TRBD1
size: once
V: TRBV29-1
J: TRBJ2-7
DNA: TGCAGCGTTGAAGGGGTCGAGGGGGCGGTTTACGAGCAGTACTTC
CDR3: CSVEGVEGAVYEQYF

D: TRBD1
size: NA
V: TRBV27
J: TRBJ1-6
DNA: TGTGCCAGCAGTTGGACAGGGAGGAATTCACCCCTCCACTTT
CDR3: CASSWTGRNSPLHF

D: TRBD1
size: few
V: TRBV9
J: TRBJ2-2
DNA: TGTGCCAGCAGCACAGGGGACAGGGGGCTCACCGGGGAGCTGTTTTTT
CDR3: CASSTGDRGLTGELFF

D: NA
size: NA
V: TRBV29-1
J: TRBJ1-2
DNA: TGCAGCGTAGGGGATGGCTACACCTTC
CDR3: CSVGDGYTF

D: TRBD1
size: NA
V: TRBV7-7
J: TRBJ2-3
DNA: TGTGCTAGCAGCTTGGACAGGGTGGATACGCAGTATTTT
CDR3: CASSLDRVDTQYF

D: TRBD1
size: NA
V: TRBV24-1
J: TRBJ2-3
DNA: TGTGCCACCAGGGAAATAGGGACAGGCGTCACAGATACGCAGTATTTT
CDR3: CATREIGTGVTDTQYF